This entry is about one TCR beta chain. Its specific antigen is unknown. No much larger clonotype is one base removed from it; base qualities were not supplied. The cohort was made up of approximately 670 healthy bone marrow donors. At the time of sampling, all cohort members were nominally healthy, though unrecorded immune exposures were likely present. The donor was CMV seronegative and was included in the group of about 400 seronegative cohort members. A peripheral blood sample was provided by each donor, and peripheral blood mononuclear cells were used for TCR beta sequencing. The Qiagen DNeasy Blood Extraction Kit was used to extract genomic DNA from the blood cell samples. CDR1 and CDR2 (SGHDT, YYEEEE) derive from the germline V gene. The CDR3, cysteine through phenylalanine, is 13 amino acids long. Only CDR3 DNA is held: 39 bases, read in frame from base 1. Germline trimming: 4 bases from V, 6 bases from J; junction bases outside gene matches: 4.

The data were taken from a study of cytomegalovirus exposure and HLA in healthy donors (dated 2017 in TCRdb). Broadly, across the study: In an earlier analysis of 450 to 750 of the donors, approximately 260 Gb of sequence data and about 110 million unique TCR beta sequences from about 179 million T cells were reported. Both class I and class II loci were covered by HLA typing, at four-digit resolution. An earlier analysis of approximately 500 of the donors applied high-throughput TCR beta sequencing to assess whether each TCR beta V gene segment acted as functional or pseudogenic. Among over 350 genotyped donors of the cohort, an average of around 240,000 unique TCR beta nucleotide sequences were sequenced per donor, around 20% of them non-productive. The study combined high-throughput TCR immunosequencing, statistical association of individual TCRs with disease status, and machine learning to predict cytomegalovirus infection status. In the later analysis, no new phenotypic data were used to find candidate immune exposures; instead, reliance was placed on TCR beta sequences and their occurrence across donors. In addition to the first cohort of around 670 subjects, a separate validation cohort of approximately 130 different subjects was used. The aim of the study was to test whether cataloging public T cell receptors could identify signatures of past pathogen exposure. Every repertoire in the discovery cohort had been generated on one and the same sequencing platform. The genetic ancestry cluster associated with self-reported Caucasian donors included 81% of the 300 to 450 genotyped donors. Typing coverage varied by locus: roughly 629-640 donors for A, B, C, DRB1 and DQB1; more than 500 for DQA1; over 600 for DPA1; 450 to 480 for DPB1. Using immunosequencing, the study profiled T cell repertoires from some 670 subjects and related those repertoires to cytomegalovirus serostatus. Alongside the repertoire data, information on donor age, sex, ethnicity and CMV serostatus was compiled. Because of strong linkage in the cohort, roughly five DR-DQ haplotypes were treated as single units for association and clustering. A later analysis re-examined previously published TCR beta repertoires from roughly 650 donors and added high-resolution HLA genotyping to investigate patterns of TCR occurrence. A later genetic analysis took genome-wide SNP genotypes for about three fifths of the 666 donors and used that subset as a discovery cohort. An early release that covered about 640 HLA-typed donors contained approximately 300 gigabases of sequencing data and approximately 85 million unique TCR sequences. Beyond this particular receptor, the publication reports: A further reported finding was that TCR beta sequences accurately predicted the HLA-A and HLA-B alleles for most subjects in the first cohort. In the study, around 150 TCR beta chains were listed as associated with cytomegalovirus. Because the 87-base-pair reads could not distinguish some IMGT-functional V segments, including TRBV6-2 and TRBV6-3, those segments were excluded. When HLA alleles, especially DR and DQ, strongly co-occurred, attributing TCR associations to individual alleles was difficult. In a later analysis, HLA-associated TCR beta chains showed more clonal expansion and lower generation probabilities than non-associated chains that were equally common. According to the authors, the approach could potentially be generalized to other disease states and immunological phenotypes. Because counts were too low, roughly 16 rarely observed V segments, including chromosome 9 orphons, were left out of the earlier analysis of a few hundred of the donors. This cohort had only TCR beta chains sequenced, and the lack of alpha or paired-chain data limited which features could be detected. A few of the identified cytomegalovirus-associated TCR beta chains were confirmed in vitro to be specific for cytomegalovirus antigens. Correlated functional status among segregating V segments might be attributable to linkage disequilibrium, but an unknown experimental factor could not be ruled out. The only immune exposure information available for the cohort was CMV serostatus. The presence/absence analyses assumed that sequencing depth was roughly uniform across donors, and that assumption may not be true. A later analysis found that TCR association rates varied across HLA loci, with DRB1 alleles showing the most associated TCRs and HLA-C alleles the fewest. Compared with the roughly 700-donor mean, donors in an Asian-associated ancestry cluster had fewer N-insertions in productive TCRs, according to a later genetic analysis. Broadly in line with IMGT annotations, most TCR beta V segments showed up in productive rearrangements about 87% or about 30% of the time in an earlier analysis of 450 to 600 of the donors. According to a later analysis, parvovirus B19, influenza, CMV and Epstein-Barr virus appeared linked to several top co-occurrence clusters. Because some donors lacked HLA typing at each locus, the association tests relied only on the typed subset. A cluster of highly shared sequence variants was judged likely to represent a technical artifact of the sequencing pipeline. In a later analysis, around 17,000 TCR beta sequences were associated with specific HLA alleles at a false discovery rate of 0.05. While some public TCRs were present in many individuals, most TCR sequences turned up only very rarely across donors. In both the original and validation cohorts, the classifier was reported to diagnose cytomegalovirus status with high specificity and sensitivity. Most CMV-associated TCR beta chains appeared to be HLA-restricted in a later analysis, and the HLA associations seemed to be driven largely by CMV exposure. V-gene and J-gene trimming of TCR beta chains was associated with a missense DCLRE1C variant in a later genetic analysis, and the association was replicated in an independent cohort.

The receptor library was made with the immunoSEQ multiplex PCR assay. A mixture of 60 forward primers for TCR Vbeta segments and 13 reverse primers for TCR Jbeta segments was used in the multiplex PCR. A multiplex PCR assay on genomic DNA amplified the CDR3 region of rearranged TCR beta genes. The amplified TCR beta libraries were sequenced on the Illumina HiSeq System as 87-base-pair reads. Regarding the original processing steps: A later analysis counted some 80 million unique TCR beta chains across the 690 or so repertoires, and some 11 million of these chains were shared by at least two donors. A nearest-neighbor algorithm error-corrected the raw reads and collapsed the reads into unique sequences, merging closely related sequences to remove PCR and sequencing errors. To assign V, D and J gene segments, CDR3 sequences were aligned to IMGT reference sequences. For a sequence to be retained, a match of at least six nucleotides was required to both a V gene segment and a J gene segment. A rearrangement was called productive if the CDR3 had no stop codons and remained in frame with V and J, and every other rearrangement was called non-productive. CDR3 was defined according to IMGT convention as the region running from the second conserved V-encoded cysteine to the conserved J-encoded phenylalanine. In an earlier analysis of approximately 500 of the donors, sequences lacking an unambiguous match to a single V gene segment were excluded. In an earlier analysis of roughly 600 of the donors, a V segment was called functional when productive rearrangements were above 56.7%, and segregating when the standard deviation between donors exceeded 5%. A statistical classification framework was built to diagnose cytomegalovirus status from the catalog of TCR beta chain sequences. In a later analysis, V and J genes were assigned by comparing TCR nucleotide sequences against IMGT/GENE-DB human TR gene sequences. The TCRdist pipeline was used in a later analysis to assign CDR3 sequences and most-parsimonious VDJ recombination scenarios. In a later analysis, every TCR beta chain was defined by the combination of its CDR3 amino acid sequence and its V-gene family, and reads without a unique V-gene family were dropped. To address suspected cross-contamination and a sequencing artifact, a later analysis removed 450 to 700 highly shared, low-generation-probability nucleotide sequences. In a later analysis, a clonal expansion index was calculated for each public chain from normalized within-repertoire ranks of inferred template counts. A later analysis computed generation probabilities with a VDJ recombination model fitted to out-of-frame rearrangements, and checked the results against IGoR. A later analysis scored TCR-TCR, TCR-HLA and TCR-CMV co-occurrence with hypergeometric tests, applying a repertoire-size bias correction to TCR pairs. False discovery rates were estimated in a later analysis by permuting HLA or CMV assignments 20 times. In a later analysis, co-occurring TCRs were grouped using DBSCAN, and TCRdist sequence similarity was added for clustering within HLA-allele-positive subsets. Co-occurrence clustering excluded repertoires with fewer than 30,000 or more than 120,000 public chains, plus five with anomalous nucleotide sharing. TCRdb stores this immuneACCESS table with in-frame sequences only. Part of the clones is absent; in the studies checked, under half of the shortfall reflects unresolved V genes, and no reason is known for the rest. The V and J calls and clone size are taken from that table; D and trimming were inferred from the DNA. This sample lists some 150,000 clones; approximately 71% were detected once. Of the sample, 4% to 6% falls within the top ten clones.

The TCR originated in a woman between 45 and 65 years old in good health and CMV-seronegative. Sequenced sample: PBMCs. This receptor chain uses TRBV5-6 and TRBJ1-1; 9 junctional bases match TRBD1. The CDR3 reads as follows: CASSRTGGPEAFF. Here is the DNA: TGTGCCAGCAGCCGAACAGGGGGCCCTGAAGCTTTCTTT.